This TCR beta chain derives from a study of CD8+CD57+ T cells in acquired aplastic anemia. The authors sequenced patients whose flow cytometry had shown CD8+CD57+ cell expansion. This clonotype was recorded at least ten times. The CDR3 has 14 residues. J was trimmed by 10 bases and V by 3 bases; bases with no gene match: 8. Germline V gives CDR1 SNHLY, CDR2 FYNNEI. For CDR3 and TCR beta VDJ profiling, genomic DNA was the template used. TCRdb passed the reads through MiXCR, listing each CDR3 protein once. The repertoire includes about half a million distinct CDR3 sequences, about a third of them detected once, and 0.75% to 0.95% sits in the top ten.

The rearrangement links TRBV2 to TRBJ2-3; 9 positions match TRBD2. The sample was sorted CD4+, CD8+, or CD8+CD57+ T cells (not recorded which) from PBMCs. The receptor comes from a human donor with aplastic anemia. CDR3 in amino acids: CASSDAASGVSQYF. CDR3 coding DNA: TGTGCCAGCAGTGACGCCGCTAGCGGGGTCTCGCAGTATTTT.